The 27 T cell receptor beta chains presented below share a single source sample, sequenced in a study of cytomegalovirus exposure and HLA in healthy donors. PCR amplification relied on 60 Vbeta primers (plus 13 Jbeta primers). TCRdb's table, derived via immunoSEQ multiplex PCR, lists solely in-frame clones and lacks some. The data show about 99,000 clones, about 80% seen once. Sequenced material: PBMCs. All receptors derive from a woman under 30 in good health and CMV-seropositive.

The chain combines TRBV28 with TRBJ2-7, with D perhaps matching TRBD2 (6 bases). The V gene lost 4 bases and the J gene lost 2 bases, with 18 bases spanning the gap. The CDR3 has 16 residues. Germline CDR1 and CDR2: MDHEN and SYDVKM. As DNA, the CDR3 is TGTGCCAGCAGTTCGCCTATTCTAGCGTCCGCCTACGAGCAGTACTTC. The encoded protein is CASSSPILASAYEQYF.

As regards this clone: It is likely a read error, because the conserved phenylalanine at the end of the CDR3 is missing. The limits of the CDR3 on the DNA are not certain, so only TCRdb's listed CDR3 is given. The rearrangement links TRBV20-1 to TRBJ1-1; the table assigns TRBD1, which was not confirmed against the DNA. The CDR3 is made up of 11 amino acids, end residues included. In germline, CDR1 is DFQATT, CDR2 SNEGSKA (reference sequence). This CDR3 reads CSALGWAEALV.

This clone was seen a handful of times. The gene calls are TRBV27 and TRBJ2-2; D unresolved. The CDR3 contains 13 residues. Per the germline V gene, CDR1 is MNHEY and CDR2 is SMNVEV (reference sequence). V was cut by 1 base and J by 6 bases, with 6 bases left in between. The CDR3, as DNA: TGTGCCAGCAGTTTATTTGTCGCCGGGGAGCTGTTTTTT. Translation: CASSLFVAGELFF.

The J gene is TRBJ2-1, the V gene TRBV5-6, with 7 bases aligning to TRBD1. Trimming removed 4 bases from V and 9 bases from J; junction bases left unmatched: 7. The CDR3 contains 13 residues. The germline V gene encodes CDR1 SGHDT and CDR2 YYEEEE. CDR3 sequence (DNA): TGTGCCAGCAGCCCGACAGGGTCCGTTGAGCAGTTCTTC. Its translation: CASSPTGSVEQFF.

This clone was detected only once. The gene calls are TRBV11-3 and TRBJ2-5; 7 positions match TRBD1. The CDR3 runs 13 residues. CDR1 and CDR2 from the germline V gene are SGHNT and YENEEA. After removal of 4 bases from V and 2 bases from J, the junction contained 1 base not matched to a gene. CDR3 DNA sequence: TGTGCCAGCAGCTGGACAGGTCAAGAGACCCAGTACTTC. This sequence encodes CASSWTGQETQYF. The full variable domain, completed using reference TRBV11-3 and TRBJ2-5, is EAGVVQSPRYKIIEKKQPVAFWCNPISGHNTLYWYLQNLGQGPELLIRYENEEAVDDSQLPKDRFSAERLKGVDSTLKIQPAELGDSAVYLCASSWTGQETQYFGPGTRLLVL.

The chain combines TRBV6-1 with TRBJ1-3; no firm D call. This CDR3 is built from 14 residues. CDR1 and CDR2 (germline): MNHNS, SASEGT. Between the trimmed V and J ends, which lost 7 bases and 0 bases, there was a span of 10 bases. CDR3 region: CASISGISGNTIYF. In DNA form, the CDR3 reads TGTGCCAGCATCTCGGGTATCTCTGGAAACACCATATATTTT.

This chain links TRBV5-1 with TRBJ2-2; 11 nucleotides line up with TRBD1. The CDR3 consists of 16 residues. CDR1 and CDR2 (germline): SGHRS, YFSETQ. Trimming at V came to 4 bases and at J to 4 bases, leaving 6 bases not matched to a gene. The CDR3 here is CASSPGTGGVTGELFF. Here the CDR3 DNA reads TGCGCCAGCAGCCCAGGGACAGGGGGAGTCACCGGGGAGCTGTTTTTT.

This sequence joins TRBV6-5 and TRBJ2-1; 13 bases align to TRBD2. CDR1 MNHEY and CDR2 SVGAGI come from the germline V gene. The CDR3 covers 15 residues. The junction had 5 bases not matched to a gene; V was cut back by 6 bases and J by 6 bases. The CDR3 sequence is CASSTGTSGVNEQFF. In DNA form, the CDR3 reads TGTGCCAGCAGCACCGGGACTAGCGGGGTCAATGAGCAGTTCTTC.

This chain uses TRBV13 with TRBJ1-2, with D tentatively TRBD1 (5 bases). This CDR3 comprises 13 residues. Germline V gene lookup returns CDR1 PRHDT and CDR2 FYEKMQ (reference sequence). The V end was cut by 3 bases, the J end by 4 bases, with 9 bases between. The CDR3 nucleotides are TGTGCCAGCAGCTTGTCGGGGGGCTATGGCTACACCTTC. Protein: CASSLSGGYGYTF.

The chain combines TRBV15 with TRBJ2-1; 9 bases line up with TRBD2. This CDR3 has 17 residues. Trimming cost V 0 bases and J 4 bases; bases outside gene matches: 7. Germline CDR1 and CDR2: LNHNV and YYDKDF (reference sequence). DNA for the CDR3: TGTGCCACCAGCAGAGATCGGGCTAGCGGGGTATACAATGAGCAGTTCTTC. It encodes CATSRDRASGVYNEQFF.

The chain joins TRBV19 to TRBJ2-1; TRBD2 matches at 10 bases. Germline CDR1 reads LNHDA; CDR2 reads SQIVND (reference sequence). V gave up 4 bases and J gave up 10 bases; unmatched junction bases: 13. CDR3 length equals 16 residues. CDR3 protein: CASSSASGSPGVEQFF. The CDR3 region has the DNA TGTGCCAGTAGTAGTGCTAGCGGGAGCCCCGGGGTGGAGCAGTTCTTC. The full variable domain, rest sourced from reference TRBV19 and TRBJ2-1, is DGGITQSPKYLFRKEGQNVTLSCEQNLNHDAMYWYRQDPGQGLRLIYYSQIVNDFQKGDIAEGYSVSREKKESFPLTVTSAQKNPTAFYLCASSSASGSPGVEQFFGPGTRLTVL.

Here the CDR3 DNA reads TGTGCCGCCTCCACGCGGCTAGCGGAATCCTACAATGAGCAGTTCTTC. Protein product: CAASTRLAESYNEQFF. This chain connects TRBV28 to TRBJ2-1; TRBD2 matches 7 bases. The CDR3 length is 16 residues. Trimming took 11 bases from V and 1 from J; bases not matched to a gene: 14. In germline, CDR1 is MDHEN, CDR2 SYDVKM.

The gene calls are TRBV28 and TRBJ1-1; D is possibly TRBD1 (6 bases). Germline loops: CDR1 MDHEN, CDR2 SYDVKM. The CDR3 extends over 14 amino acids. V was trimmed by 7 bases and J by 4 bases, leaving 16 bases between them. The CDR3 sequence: CASTDRLGGTEAFF. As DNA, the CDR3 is TGTGCCAGCACCGACCGCTTAGGGGGCACTGAAGCTTTCTTT.

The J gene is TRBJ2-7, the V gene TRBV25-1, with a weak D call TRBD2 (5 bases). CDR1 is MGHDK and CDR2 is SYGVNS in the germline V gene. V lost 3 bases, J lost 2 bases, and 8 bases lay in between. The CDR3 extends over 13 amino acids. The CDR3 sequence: CASSEWGAYEQYF. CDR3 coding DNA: TGTGCCAGCAGTGAGTGGGGAGCCTACGAGCAGTACTTC.

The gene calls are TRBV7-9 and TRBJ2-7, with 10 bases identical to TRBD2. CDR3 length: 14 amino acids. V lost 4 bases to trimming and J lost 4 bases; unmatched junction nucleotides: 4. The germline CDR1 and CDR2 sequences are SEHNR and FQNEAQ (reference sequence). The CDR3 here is CASSYSGRPYEQYF. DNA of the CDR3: TGTGCCAGCAGCTATAGCGGGAGGCCTTACGAGCAGTACTTC.

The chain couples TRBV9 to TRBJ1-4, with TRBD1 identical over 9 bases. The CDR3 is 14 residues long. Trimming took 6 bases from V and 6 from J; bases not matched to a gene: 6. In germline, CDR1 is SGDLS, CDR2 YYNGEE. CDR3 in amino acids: CASTGTGGDEKLFF. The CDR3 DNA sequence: TGTGCCAGCACCGGAACAGGGGGCGATGAAAAACTGTTTTTT.

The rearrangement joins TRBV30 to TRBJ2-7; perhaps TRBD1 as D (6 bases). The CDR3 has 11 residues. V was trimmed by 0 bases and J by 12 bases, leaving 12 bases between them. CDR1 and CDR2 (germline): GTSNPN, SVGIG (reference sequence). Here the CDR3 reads CAWSVDGTTYF. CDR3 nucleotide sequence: TGTGCCTGGAGTGTAGATGGGACAACGTACTTC. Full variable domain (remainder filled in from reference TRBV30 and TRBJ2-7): SQTIHQWPATLVQPVGSPLSLECTVEGTSNPNLYWYRQAAGRGLQLLFYSVGIGQISSEVPQNLSASRPQDRQFILSSKKLLLSDSGFYLCAWSVDGTTYFGPGTRLTVT.

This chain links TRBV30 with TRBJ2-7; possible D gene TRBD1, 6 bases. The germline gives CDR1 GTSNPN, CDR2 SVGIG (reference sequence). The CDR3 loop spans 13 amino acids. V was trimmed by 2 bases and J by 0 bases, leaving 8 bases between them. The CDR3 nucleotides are TGTGCCTGGAGTAGACAGGACTCCTACGAGCAGTACTTC. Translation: CAWSRQDSYEQYF.

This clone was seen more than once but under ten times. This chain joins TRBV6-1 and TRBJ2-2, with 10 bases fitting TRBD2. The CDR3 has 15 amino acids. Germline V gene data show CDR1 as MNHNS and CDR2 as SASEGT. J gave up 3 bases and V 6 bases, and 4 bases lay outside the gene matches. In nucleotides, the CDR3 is TGTGCCAGCAGCCCACTAGCGGGACACACCGGGGAGCTGTTTTTT. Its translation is CASSPLAGHTGELFF.

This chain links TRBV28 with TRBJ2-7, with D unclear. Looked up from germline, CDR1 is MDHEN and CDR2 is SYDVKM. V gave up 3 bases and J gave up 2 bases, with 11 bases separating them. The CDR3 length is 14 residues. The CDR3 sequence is CASSLAAAAYEQYF. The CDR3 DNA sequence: TGTGCCAGCAGTTTGGCGGCAGCCGCCTACGAGCAGTACTTC.

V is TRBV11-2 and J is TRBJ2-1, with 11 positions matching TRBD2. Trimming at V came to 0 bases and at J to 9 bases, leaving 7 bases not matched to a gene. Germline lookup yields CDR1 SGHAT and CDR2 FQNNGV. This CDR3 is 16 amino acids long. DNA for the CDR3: TGTGCCAGCAGCTTAGATGGTAGCGGGAGGGCGCCTGAGCAGTTCTTC. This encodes CASSLDGSGRAPEQFF.

CDR3 in DNA: TGTGCCAGCATAGGCCTACCAGGTTACAATGAGCAGTTCTTC. It translates to CASIGLPGYNEQFF. The chain couples TRBV6-1 to TRBJ2-1; D not certain. CDR1 is MNHNS and CDR2 is SASEGT in the germline V gene. V shed 7 bases and J shed 4 bases, with 14 bases lying between them. This CDR3 is built from 14 residues.

The CDR3: CASSSPEKRYNEQFF. The CDR3 coding sequence is TGTGCCAGCAGCTCTCCTGAGAAGCGCTACAATGAGCAGTTCTTC. The chain combines TRBV7-9 with TRBJ2-1; D ambiguous. V gave up 4 bases and J gave up 3 bases, with 13 bases separating them. CDR3 length: 15 amino acids. Germline CDR1 reads SEHNR; CDR2 reads FQNEAQ (reference sequence). Full variable domain (missing parts from reference TRBV7-9 and TRBJ2-1): DTGVSQNPRHKITKRGQNVTFRCDPISEHNRLYWYRQTLGQGPEFLTYFQNEAQLEKSRLLSDRFSAERPKGSFSTLEIQRTEQGDSAMYLCASSSPEKRYNEQFFGPGTRLTVL.

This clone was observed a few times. In DNA form, the CDR3 reads TGCGCCAGCAGCCACGAATCTACCGGGACAGGGGGGTTTGGTGAGCAGTACTTC. It encodes CASSHESTGTGGFGEQYF. The chain is built from TRBV4-1 and TRBJ2-7, with 11 bases lining up with TRBD1. This CDR3 comprises 18 residues. V was pared by 3 bases and J by 7 bases, with 17 bases of the junction left unmatched. Germline-derived CDR1 and CDR2 are MGHRA and YSYEKL.

DNA of the CDR3: TGTGCCAGCGCCGGAGGGGCAGGGACTAACTATGGCTACACCTTC. Protein product: CASAGGAGTNYGYTF. This rearrangement joins TRBV6-1 to TRBJ1-2; a possible D gene is TRBD1 (5 bases). Germline lookup yields CDR1 MNHNS and CDR2 SASEGT. V lost 8 bases, J lost 0 bases, and 16 bases lay in between. The CDR3 runs 15 residues.

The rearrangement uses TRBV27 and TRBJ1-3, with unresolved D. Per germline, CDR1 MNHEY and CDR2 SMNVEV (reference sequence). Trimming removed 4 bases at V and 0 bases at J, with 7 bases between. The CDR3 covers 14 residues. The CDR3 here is CASSSLSSGNTIYF. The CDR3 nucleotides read TGTGCCAGCAGTTCCTTGAGCTCTGGAAACACCATATATTTT.

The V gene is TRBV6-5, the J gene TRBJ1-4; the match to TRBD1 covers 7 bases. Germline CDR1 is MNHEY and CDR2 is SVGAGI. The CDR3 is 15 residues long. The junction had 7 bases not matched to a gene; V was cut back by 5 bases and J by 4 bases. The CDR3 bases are TGTGCCAGCAGTAGACAGGGTTTGGGTAATGAAAAACTGTTTTTT. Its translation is CASSRQGLGNEKLFF.